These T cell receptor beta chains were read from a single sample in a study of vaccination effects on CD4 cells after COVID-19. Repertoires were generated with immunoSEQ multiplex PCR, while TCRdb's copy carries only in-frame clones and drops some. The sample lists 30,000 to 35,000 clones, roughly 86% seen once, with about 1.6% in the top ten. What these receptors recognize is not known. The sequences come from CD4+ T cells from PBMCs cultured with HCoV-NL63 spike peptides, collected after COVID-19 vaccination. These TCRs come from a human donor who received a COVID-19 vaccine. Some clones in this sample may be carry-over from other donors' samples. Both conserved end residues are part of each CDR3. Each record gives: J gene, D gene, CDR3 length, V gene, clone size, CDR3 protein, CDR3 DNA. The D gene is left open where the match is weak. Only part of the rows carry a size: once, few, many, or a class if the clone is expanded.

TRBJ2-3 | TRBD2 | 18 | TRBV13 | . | CASSRLGLAGGYTDTQYF | TGTGCCAGCAGCCGCCTGGGACTAGCGGGGGGGTACACAGATACGCAGTATTTT
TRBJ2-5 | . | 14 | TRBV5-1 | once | CASSVPGARETQYF | TGCGCCAGCAGCGTGCCGGGGGCGCGGGAGACCCAGTACTTC
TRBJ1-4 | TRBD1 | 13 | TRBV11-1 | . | CASGTGLGEKLFF | TGTGCCAGCGGGACAGGGTTAGGTGAAAAACTGTTTTTT
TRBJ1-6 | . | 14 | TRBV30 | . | CAWSVIGGNSPLHF | TGTGCCTGGAGTGTGATTGGGGGGAATTCACCCCTCCACTTT
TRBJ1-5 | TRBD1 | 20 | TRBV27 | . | CASSLRGRQGSLVGNQPQHF | TGTGCCAGCAGTTTAAGGGGCCGACAGGGTAGTTTAGTGGGCAATCAGCCCCAGCATTTT
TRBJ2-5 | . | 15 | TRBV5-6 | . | CASSRRTLGGETQYF | TGTGCCAGCAGCCGAAGAACTCTGGGGGGAGAGACCCAGTACTTC
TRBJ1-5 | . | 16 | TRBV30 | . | CAWSASQRGGNQPQHF | TGTGCCTGGAGCGCGTCACAGAGAGGAGGAAATCAGCCCCAGCATTTT
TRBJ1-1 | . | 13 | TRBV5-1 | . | CASSLWGNTEAFF | TGCGCCAGCAGCTTGTGGGGGAACACTGAAGCTTTCTTT
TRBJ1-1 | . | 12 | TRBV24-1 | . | CATSDPNTEAFF | TGTGCCACCAGTGACCCGAACACTGAAGCTTTCTTT
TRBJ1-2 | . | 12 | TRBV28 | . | CASIRAGYGYTF | TGTGCCAGCATACGGGCTGGCTATGGCTACACCTTC
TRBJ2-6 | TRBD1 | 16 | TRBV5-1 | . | CASHKGAEAGANVLTF | TGCGCCAGCCATAAGGGGGCTGAAGCTGGGGCCAACGTCCTGACTTTC
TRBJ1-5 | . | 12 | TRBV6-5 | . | CASRTVNQPQHF | TGTGCCAGCAGGACAGTCAATCAGCCCCAGCATTTT
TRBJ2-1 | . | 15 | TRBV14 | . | CASSSQGGLYNEQFF | TGTGCCAGCAGCTCCCAAGGGGGACTCTACAATGAGCAGTTCTTC
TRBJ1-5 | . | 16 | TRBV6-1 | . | CASSEGRATFNQPQHF | TGTGCCAGCAGTGAGGGCAGGGCAACTTTCAATCAGCCCCAGCATTTT
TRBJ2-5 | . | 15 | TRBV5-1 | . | CASSPWTEPRETQYF | TGCGCCAGCAGCCCCTGGACGGAACCCAGGGAGACCCAGTACTTC
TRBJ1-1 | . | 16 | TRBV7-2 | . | CASTRGGSPMNTEAFF | TGTGCCAGCACCCGCGGGGGGTCCCCTATGAACACTGAAGCTTTCTTT
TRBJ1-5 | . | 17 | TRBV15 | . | CATSRPPGGGGDQPQHF | TGTGCCACCAGCAGACCCCCGGGTGGAGGGGGAGATCAGCCCCAGCATTTT
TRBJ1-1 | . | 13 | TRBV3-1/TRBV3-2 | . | CASSQVINTEAFF | TGTGCCAGCAGCCAAGTAATAAACACTGAAGCTTTCTTT
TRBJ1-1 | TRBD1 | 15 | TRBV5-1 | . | CASRRRTGFNTEAFF | TGCGCCAGCAGAAGAAGGACAGGGTTTAACACTGAAGCTTTCTTT
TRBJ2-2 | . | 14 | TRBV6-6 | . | CASSYRRSTGELFF | TGTGCCAGCAGTTACCGGCGAAGCACCGGGGAGCTGTTTTTT
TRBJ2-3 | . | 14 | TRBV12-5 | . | CASGPPRDSDTQYF | TGTGCTAGTGGTCCCCCGCGGGACTCAGATACGCAGTATTTT
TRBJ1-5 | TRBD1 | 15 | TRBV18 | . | CASSPGTGDNQPQHF | TGTGCCAGCTCCCCCGGGACAGGGGACAATCAGCCCCAGCATTTT
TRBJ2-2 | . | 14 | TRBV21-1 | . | CASSRGQAPGELFF | TGTGCCAGCAGCAGAGGACAGGCCCCCGGGGAGCTGTTTTTT
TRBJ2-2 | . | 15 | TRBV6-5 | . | CASSPPGTLPGELFF | TGTGCCAGCAGTCCCCCCGGGACACTCCCGGGGGAGCTGTTTTTT
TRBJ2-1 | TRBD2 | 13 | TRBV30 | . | CAWSSLAGNEQFF | TGTGCCTGGAGTTCACTAGCGGGCAATGAGCAGTTCTTC
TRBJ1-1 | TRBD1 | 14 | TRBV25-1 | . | CASSQLPGQGGAFF | TGTGCCAGCAGTCAACTACCGGGACAGGGAGGCGCTTTCTTT
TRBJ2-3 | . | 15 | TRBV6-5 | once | CASSPGTRSTDTQYF | TGTGCCAGCAGTCCCGGGACACGGAGCACAGATACGCAGTATTTT
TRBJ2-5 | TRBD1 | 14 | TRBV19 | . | CASRGTGGGETQYF | TGTGCCAGTAGGGGGACAGGGGGCGGCGAGACCCAGTACTTC
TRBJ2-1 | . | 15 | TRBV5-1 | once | CASSLVPGTGNEQFF | TGCGCCAGCAGCTTGGTCCCGGGAACTGGGAATGAGCAGTTCTTC
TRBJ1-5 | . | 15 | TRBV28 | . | CASSFSAHSNQPQHF | TGTGCCAGCAGTTTTTCGGCACATAGCAATCAGCCCCAGCATTTT
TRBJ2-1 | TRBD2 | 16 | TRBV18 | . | CASSHGGTREYNEQFF | TGTGCCAGCTCACATGGAGGGACTAGGGAGTACAATGAGCAGTTCTTC
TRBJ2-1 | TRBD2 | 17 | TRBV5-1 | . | CASSLVGGLAGFHEQFF | TGCGCCAGCAGCTTGGTAGGGGGACTAGCGGGGTTTCATGAGCAGTTCTTC
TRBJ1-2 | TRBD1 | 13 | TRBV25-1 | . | CASSPAGGSGYTF | TGTGCCAGCAGTCCGGCAGGGGGTAGTGGCTACACCTTC
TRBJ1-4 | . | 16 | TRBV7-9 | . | CASSAPRATTNEKLFF | TGTGCCAGCAGCGCCCCACGGGCAACAACTAATGAAAAACTGTTTTTT
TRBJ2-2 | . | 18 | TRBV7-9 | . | CASSSLQGVFEGTGELFF | TGTGCCAGCAGCTCATTACAGGGCGTCTTCGAGGGGACCGGGGAGCTGTTTTTT
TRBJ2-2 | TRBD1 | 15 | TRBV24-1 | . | CATRGQFANTGELFF | TGTGCCACCAGGGGACAGTTCGCGAACACCGGGGAGCTGTTTTTT
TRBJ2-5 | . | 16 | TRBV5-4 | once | CASSLKRGEDRETQYF | TGTGCCAGCAGCTTGAAAAGGGGAGAGGATAGGGAGACCCAGTACTTC
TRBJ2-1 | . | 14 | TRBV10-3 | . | CAISVSGALNEQFF | TGTGCCATCAGTGTATCGGGGGCCCTCAATGAGCAGTTCTTC
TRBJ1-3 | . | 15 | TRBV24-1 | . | CATSDGVNSGNTIYF | TGTGCCACCAGTGATGGGGTCAACTCTGGAAACACCATATATTTT
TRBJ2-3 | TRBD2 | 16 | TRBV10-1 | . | CASSGGLADYTDTQYF | TGCGCCAGCAGTGGGGGACTAGCGGACTACACAGATACGCAGTATTTT